This TCR beta chain was recorded in a study of regulatory dendritic cells for organ transplantation. About the study: Monocytes received vitamin D3 on days 0 and 4, IL-10 on day 4.

Study-level points and caveats: Mature dendritic cells appeared to drive more memory CD8+ clonal expansion than regulatory ones.

The CDR3 sequence is 12 residues long. Trimming pared 5 bases from V and 8 bases from J, leaving 10 bases between. Per germline, CDR1 LNHDA and CDR2 SQIVND (reference sequence). A word on this clone: Antigen: not known.

Sorted T cells were CFSE-labeled and cultured 5 days with allogeneic regulatory or mature dendritic cells at 1:10. Naive CD45RA+ and memory CD45RO+ CD4+ or CD8+ T cells were FACS-sorted. Method: immunoSEQ multiplex PCR; TCRdb's copy keeps in-frame clones and lacks some. The sample lists more than 9,500 clones, around two thirds occurring once. The chain uses TRBV19 and TRBJ2-1, with D maybe TRBD2 (5 bases). The specimen sequenced was naive CD8+ T cells from blood cultured with dendritic cells. The subset here: CD45RA+ naive T cells. This clonotype originated in a human donor in good health. CDR3 nucleotides: TGTGCCAGTAGTGGGAGCTGGGATGAGCAGTTCTTC. Protein product: CASSGSWDEQFF.